This entry lists 10 T cell receptor beta chains sequenced from one sample in a study of shared clonotypes between healthy human individuals. Clones were read by immunoSEQ multiplex PCR, and TCRdb kept only the in-frame ones, dropping some. The sample has 330,000 or so clones, over 70% seen once. Sequencing was carried out using memory CD4+ T cells sorted from blood. The subset: CD45RA-negative fraction. The origin of the receptors is a man aged 25-45 years in good health.

V is TRBV28 and J is TRBJ2-7, with TRBD1 matching 7 bases. Looked up from germline, CDR1 is MDHEN and CDR2 is SYDVKM. V gave up 5 bases and J gave up 3 bases; unmatched junction bases: 19. This CDR3 contains 18 residues. The CDR3 coding sequence is TGTGCCAGCAGTCTCCCGGGACAGCGACACTATAGAATCTACGAGCAGTACTTC. It translates to CASSLPGQRHYRIYEQYF.

The chain combines TRBV28 with TRBJ1-3, with a weak D call TRBD1 (5 bases). CDR1 is MDHEN and CDR2 is SYDVKM in the germline V gene. Trimming removed 2 bases from V and 1 base from J, with 9 bases in between. This CDR3 is built from 15 residues. The CDR3 DNA sequence: TGTGCCAGCAGTTTAGTTTCAGGGTCTGGAAACACCATATATTTT. Translated: CASSLVSGSGNTIYF.

The V call is TRBV5-6, the J call TRBJ2-1, with 11 bases identical to TRBD1. There are 17 residues in the CDR3. The junction had 9 bases not matched to a gene; V was cut back by 4 bases and J by 3 bases. Germline V gives CDR1 SGHDT, CDR2 YYEEEE. DNA of the CDR3: TGTGCCAGCAGCCACCCCCGGACAGGGGGCGTCTACAATGAGCAGTTCTTC. Protein sequence: CASSHPRTGGVYNEQFF.

The chain combines TRBV27 with TRBJ1-5, with 7 bases that match TRBD1. CDR3 size: 14 residues. Germline V gene lookup returns CDR1 MNHEY and CDR2 SMNVEV (reference sequence). The ends lost 6 bases at V and 4 bases at J; junction bases unmatched: 6. The DNA of the CDR3 is TGTGCCAGCAGCAGGGACAGCTATAATCAGCCCCAGCATTTT. Encoded protein: CASSRDSYNQPQHF.

The rearrangement links TRBV19 to TRBJ2-7; 7 nucleotides align to TRBD1. The CDR3 spans 15 residues. Trimming cost V 3 bases and J 0 bases; bases outside gene matches: 5. Germline V gene lookup returns CDR1 LNHDA and CDR2 SQIVND (reference sequence). CDR3 sequence: CASSIWGQPSYEQYF. In DNA form, the CDR3 reads TGTGCCAGTAGTATTTGGGGACAGCCCTCCTACGAGCAGTACTTC. The full variable domain, in which reference TRBV19 and TRBJ2-7 provide the parts outside the CDR3, is DGGITQSPKYLFRKEGQNVTLSCEQNLNHDAMYWYRQDPGQGLRLIYYSQIVNDFQKGDIAEGYSVSREKKESFPLTVTSAQKNPTAFYLCASSIWGQPSYEQYFGPGTRLTVT.

The rearrangement uses TRBV7-9 and TRBJ1-1, with TRBD1 matching over 9 bases. Trimming cost V 3 bases and J 3 bases; bases outside gene matches: 5. Germline CDR1 is SEHNR and CDR2 is FQNEAQ (reference sequence). CDR3 length: 15 residues. The CDR3 is CASSFGTGWDTEAFF. The CDR3 nucleotides read TGTGCCAGCAGCTTCGGGACAGGGTGGGACACTGAAGCTTTCTTT.

This rearrangement joins TRBV5-1 to TRBJ1-2; D not certain. V lost 0 bases and J lost 10, with 22 bases in between. The CDR3 is 16 amino acids. The germline V gene encodes CDR1 SGHRS and CDR2 YFSETQ. The CDR3 reads CASSLASGNRHGIYTF. CDR3 coding DNA: TGCGCCAGCAGCTTGGCCAGTGGGAACCGTCACGGGATCTACACCTTC.

The chain links TRBV7-6 to TRBJ2-1; D not certain. V lost 1 base to trimming and J lost 1 base, with 5 bases between them. Germline V gene data show CDR1 as SGHVS and CDR2 as FNYEAQ. The CDR3 spans 14 residues. CDR3: CASSLEDSYNEQFF. DNA of the CDR3: TGTGCCAGCAGCTTAGAGGATTCCTACAATGAGCAGTTCTTC.

The chain couples TRBV11-2 to TRBJ2-7; 7 nucleotides align to TRBD1. Germline CDR1 is SGHAT and CDR2 is FQNNGV. This CDR3 contains 13 residues. V trimming: 8 bases; J trimming: 7 bases; junction bases outside the gene matches: 11. This CDR3 is CASGTTGLSEQYF. CDR3 in DNA: TGTGCCAGCGGAACGACAGGGTTAAGTGAGCAGTACTTC.

A single count supports this clone. The chain has TRBV4-1 and TRBJ1-2; 9 positions match TRBD1. Germline V CDR1 and CDR2: MGHRA, YSYEKL. The J segment lost 6 bases and the V segment lost 5 bases, leaving 7 bases of the junction unmatched. The CDR3 loop spans 14 amino acids. The CDR3 region has the DNA TGCGCCAGCAGCTCAACAGGGGGCGACGATGGCTACACCTTC. It is translated as CASSSTGGDDGYTF.